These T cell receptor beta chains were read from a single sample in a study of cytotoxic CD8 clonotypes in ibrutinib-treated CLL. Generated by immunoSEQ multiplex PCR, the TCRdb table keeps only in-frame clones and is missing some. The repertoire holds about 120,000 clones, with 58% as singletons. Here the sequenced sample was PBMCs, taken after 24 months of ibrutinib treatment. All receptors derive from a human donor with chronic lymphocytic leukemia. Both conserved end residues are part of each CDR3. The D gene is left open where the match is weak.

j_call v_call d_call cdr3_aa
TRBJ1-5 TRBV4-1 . CASSQDNVRNQPQHF
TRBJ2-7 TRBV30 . CAWSVLSGTYEQYF
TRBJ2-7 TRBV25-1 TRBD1 CASSGRGRSYEQYF
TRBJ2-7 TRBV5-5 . CASSLRGHEQYF
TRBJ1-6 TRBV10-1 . CASGRDYNSPLHF
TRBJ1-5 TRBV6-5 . CASSSGNQPQHF
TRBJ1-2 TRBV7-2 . CASSRNYGYTF
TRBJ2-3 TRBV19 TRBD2 CASSLRLADSTDTQYF
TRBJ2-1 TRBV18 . CASSRGHEQFF
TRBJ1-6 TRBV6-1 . CATLRGGSDSPLHF
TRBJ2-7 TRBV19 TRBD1 CATSDRGRPYEQYF
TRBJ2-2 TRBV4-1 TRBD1 CASSPPDRGRTGELFF
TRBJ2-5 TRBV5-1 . CASSLAVGETQYF
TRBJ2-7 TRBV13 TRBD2 CASGRTSRSYEQYF
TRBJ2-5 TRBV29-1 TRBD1 CSVGQGGGAETQYF
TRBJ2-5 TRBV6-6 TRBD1 CASSYTGEETQYF
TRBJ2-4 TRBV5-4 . CASSFQENIQYF
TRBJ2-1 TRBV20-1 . CSAPNKGQFF
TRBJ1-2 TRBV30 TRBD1 CAWSPGGARGYGYTF
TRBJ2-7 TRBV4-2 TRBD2 CASSYGGGSSYEQYF
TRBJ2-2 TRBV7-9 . CASSLGITGYTGELFF
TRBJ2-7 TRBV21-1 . CASPLDGEQYF
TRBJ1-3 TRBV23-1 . CASSQTSNSGNTIYF
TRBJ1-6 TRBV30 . CAWSVQPERYNSPLHF
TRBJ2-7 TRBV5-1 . CASSLAAEGTLYEQYF
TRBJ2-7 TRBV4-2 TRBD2 CASSQVEGLAGYEQYF
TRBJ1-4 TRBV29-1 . CSGSGPGDGKLFF
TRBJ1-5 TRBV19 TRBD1 CASRARQGGNQPQHF
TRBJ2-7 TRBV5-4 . CASRSTSDKQYF
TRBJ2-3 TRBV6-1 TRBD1 CAGGTGGAGADTQYF
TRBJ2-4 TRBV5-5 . CASSLAGRDDIQYF
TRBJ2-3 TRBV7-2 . CASSFGQTTDTQYF